This passage covers 13 T cell receptor beta chains from one sample sequenced in a study of cytomegalovirus exposure and HLA in healthy donors. Data came from immunoSEQ multiplex PCR; TCRdb stores just in-frame clones and leaves some out. The sample shows 110,000 or so clones, 70% to 90% of them seen only once. Material for sequencing was PBMCs. These receptor sequences come from a man younger than 30 in good health and CMV-seropositive.

The CDR3 DNA follows: TGCGCCAGCAGCCAGGCGGGATCCTACAATGAGCAGTTCTTC. Its protein product is CASSQAGSYNEQFF. The chain joins TRBV10-2 to TRBJ2-1; D possibly corresponds to TRBD2 (6 bases). Looked up from germline, CDR1 is WSHSY and CDR2 is SAAADI. V gave up 6 bases and J gave up 1 base, with 10 bases separating them. This CDR3 is 14 amino acids long.

V usage is TRBV7-2 and J usage is TRBJ1-6; D unclear. CDR1 and CDR2 from the germline V gene are SGHTA and FQGNSA. This CDR3 spans 14 amino acids. The V gene lost 1 base and the J gene lost 9 bases, with 10 bases spanning the gap. The CDR3 region is CASSLGGSGSPLHF. The CDR3 DNA follows: TGTGCCAGCAGCTTAGGAGGGAGTGGTTCACCCCTCCACTTT. Together with reference TRBV7-2 and TRBJ1-6, the CDR3 gives the full variable domain: GAGVSQSPSNKVTEKGKDVELRCDPISGHTALYWYRQSLGQGLEFLIYFQGNSAPDKSGLPSDRFSAERTGGSVSTLTIQRTQQEDSAVYLCASSLGGSGSPLHFGNGTRLTVT.

The rearrangement uses TRBV6-5 and TRBJ2-1; 7 bases are a match to TRBD1. Germline CDR1 is MNHEY and CDR2 is SVGAGI. The CDR3 contains 13 residues. V lost 6 bases, J lost 9 bases, and 8 bases stayed unmatched. CDR3: CASRLDRLGEQFF. The CDR3 bases are TGTGCCAGCAGACTGGACAGGCTGGGTGAGCAGTTCTTC.

V usage is TRBV19 and J usage is TRBJ1-1; TRBD1 agrees at 7 bases. In germline, CDR1 is LNHDA, CDR2 SQIVND (reference sequence). The trim removed 5 bases at V and 6 bases at J, leaving 15 bases unmatched. The CDR3 has 16 amino acids. In nucleotides, the CDR3 is TGTGCCAGTAGTGTCCCGGCGGACAGGCGGAAGGCTGAAGCTTTCTTT. Translation: CASSVPADRRKAEAFF.

The chain uses TRBV6-6 and TRBJ2-1; unclear D gene. The germline gives CDR1 MNHNY, CDR2 SVGAGI (reference sequence). Trimming removed 11 bases at V and 4 bases at J, with 15 bases between. This CDR3 is 13 amino acids long. The CDR3 DNA follows: TGTGCCGGCCGATCTCAAGAATACAATGAGCAGTTCTTC. Translating gives CAGRSQEYNEQFF.

V gene TRBV5-6 combines with J gene TRBJ2-3; D might be TRBD1 (5 bases). CDR1 is SGHDT, CDR2 YYEEEE, per germline. The CDR3 sequence is 16 residues long. V was trimmed by 4 bases and J by 2 bases, leaving 17 bases between them. DNA of the CDR3: TGTGCCAGCAGCCCCCAGGTCAGGGTGGACACAGATACGCAGTATTTT. Its protein product is CASSPQVRVDTDTQYF.

The CDR3: CAISDDNSKGIQYF. The CDR3 DNA sequence: TGTGCCATCAGTGATGACAACTCAAAAGGCATTCAGTACTTC. This chain connects TRBV10-3 to TRBJ2-4; D is ambiguous. V was cut by 3 bases and J by 9 bases, with 15 bases left in between. Germline CDR1 reads ENHRY; CDR2 reads SYGVKD. The CDR3 loop spans 14 amino acids.

The chain combines TRBV5-1 with TRBJ1-1; maybe TRBD1 (6 bases). The germline gives CDR1 SGHRS, CDR2 YFSETQ. Trimming took off 1 base at V and 0 bases at J, with 10 bases between the two ends. CDR3 length: 15 residues. The CDR3 nucleotides read TGCGCCAGCAGCTTGACCACAGGGTTGAACACTGAAGCTTTCTTT. Translated, it gives CASSLTTGLNTEAFF. The full variable domain, with the rest looked up from reference TRBV5-1 and TRBJ1-1, is KAGVTQTPRYLIKTRGQQVTLSCSPISGHRSVSWYQQTPGQGLQFLFEYFSETQRNKGNFPGRFSGRQFSNSRSEMNVSTLELGDSALYLCASSLTTGLNTEAFFGQGTRLTVV.

The rearrangement links TRBV6-1 to TRBJ1-4, with unresolved D. Germline V gives CDR1 MNHNS, CDR2 SASEGT. The ends were cut back, 1 base at V and 4 bases at J, with 7 bases in the middle. The CDR3 is 14 residues long. The CDR3 DNA sequence: TGTGCCAGCAGTGAAGACAGAATTAATGAAAAACTGTTTTTT. Translating gives CASSEDRINEKLFF.

This chain uses TRBV10-3 with TRBJ2-5; 9 nucleotides line up with TRBD1. V lost 10 bases and J lost 4; bases outside the gene matches: 7. This CDR3 region has 13 residues. CDR1 and CDR2 (germline): ENHRY, SYGVKD. In DNA, the CDR3 is TGTGCCACCGGGACAGGGCGGGGAGAGACCCAGTACTTC. Amino acids: CATGTGRGETQYF.

The V and J genes are TRBV6-5 and TRBJ1-2; 7 bases match TRBD1. The V gene's germline CDR1 is MNHEY and CDR2 SVGAGI. This CDR3 spans 16 amino acids. The V gene end was trimmed by 3 bases and the J gene end by 4 bases; junction bases not matched to a gene: 11. CDR3 residues: CASSYYPGQPSYGYTF. In DNA, the CDR3 is TGTGCCAGCAGTTATTACCCGGGACAGCCAAGCTATGGCTACACCTTC.

The V and J genes are TRBV5-1 and TRBJ1-4; the D gene is possibly TRBD1 (6 bases). CDR1 and CDR2 (germline): SGHRS, YFSETQ. The CDR3 runs to 15 residues. Trimming shortened V by 3 bases and J by 0 bases, and 9 bases separated the two germline ends. Here the CDR3 reads CASSSTGSTNEKLFF. The CDR3 DNA is TGCGCCAGCAGCTCGACAGGCTCAACTAATGAAAAACTGTTTTTT. The full variable domain, completed using reference TRBV5-1 and TRBJ1-4, is KAGVTQTPRYLIKTRGQQVTLSCSPISGHRSVSWYQQTPGQGLQFLFEYFSETQRNKGNFPGRFSGRQFSNSRSEMNVSTLELGDSALYLCASSSTGSTNEKLFFGSGTQLSVL.

The CDR3, as DNA: TGTGCCAGCAGTTACCCACGGGACAGGTTTAACTATGGCTACACCTTC. This translates into CASSYPRDRFNYGYTF. The V gene is TRBV6-6, the J gene TRBJ1-2, with TRBD1 identical over 8 bases. This CDR3 comprises 16 residues. Germline trimming cut 2 bases from V and 1 base from J; bases unmatched to any gene: 6. CDR1 and CDR2 (germline): MNHNY, SVGAGI (reference sequence).